These 30 T cell receptor beta chains were sequenced from one sample in a study of control samples from healthy donors and cancer patients (dated by TCRdb to the early 2020s). Receptor amplification or capture employed the immunoSEQ multiplex PCR assay. Imported from immuneACCESS, the table was reduced by TCRdb to in-frame sequences with V and J called. These copies leave out some clones; in studies compared against another copy, an unresolved V gene accounts for under half, and the cause of the remainder is not known. The sample data list 100,000 to 150,000 clones, and 75% to 95% of these were observed just once. The ten largest clones represent 8.6% of the sample. Sequencing input: blood. The receptors here all came from a man between 18 and 35 years old in good health.

The gene calls are TRBV7-8 and TRBJ1-4; D unclear. CDR1 is SGHVS, CDR2 FQNEAQ, per germline. V lost 3 bases and J lost 4, with 9 bases in between. This CDR3 region has 14 residues. CDR3 in DNA: TGTGCCAGCAGCTTTGAGGGCCTTAATGAAAAACTGTTTTTT. Translation gives CASSFEGLNEKLFF.

This chain uses TRBV10-3 with TRBJ1-2, with 8 bases that match TRBD1. The trim removed 9 bases at V and 5 bases at J, leaving 11 bases unmatched. CDR1 and CDR2 from the germline V gene are ENHRY and SYGVKD. The CDR3 has 14 amino acids. The CDR3 here is CAIPRDRLGYGYTF. CDR3 coding DNA: TGTGCCATTCCCCGGGACAGGTTAGGGTATGGCTACACCTTC.

This rearrangement joins TRBV5-1 to TRBJ2-7, with a tentative D call TRBD1 (6 bases). Trimming stripped 3 bases from V and 5 bases from J, with 15 bases between. The CDR3 spans 14 residues. Germline CDR1 reads SGHRS; CDR2 reads YFSETQ. The CDR3 DNA sequence: TGCGCCAGCAGCTCCCCGGGACATTTCGACGAGCAGTACTTC. Protein sequence: CASSSPGHFDEQYF. Based on the CDR3 plus reference TRBV5-1 and TRBJ2-7, the full variable domain is KAGVTQTPRYLIKTRGQQVTLSCSPISGHRSVSWYQQTPGQGLQFLFEYFSETQRNKGNFPGRFSGRQFSNSRSEMNVSTLELGDSALYLCASSSPGHFDEQYFGPGTRLTVT.

The chain links TRBV7-5 to TRBJ1-2. TRBV7-5 is a known pseudogene. The CDR3 covers 15 residues. The CDR3 coding sequence is TGTGTCAGAAGCTTAGAAGAGGCCACTAACTATGGCTACACCTTC. As protein: CVRSLEEATNYGYTF.

V usage is TRBV11-2 and J usage is TRBJ1-4, with 7 bases lining up with TRBD1. Germline CDR1 reads SGHAT; CDR2 reads FQNNGV. The length of the CDR3 is 14 residues. The junction had 12 bases not matched to a gene; V was cut back by 2 bases and J by 15 bases. The CDR3 here is CASSLNGGRGVVFF. CDR3 in DNA: TGTGCCAGCAGCTTAAACGGTGGCAGGGGGGTAGTGTTTTTT.

The V call is TRBV6-5, the J call TRBJ1-5, with 10 positions matching TRBD1. V was clipped by 6 bases and J by 5 bases; unmatched bases: 4. From germline, CDR1 is MNHEY and CDR2 SVGAGI. This CDR3 comprises 14 residues. CDR3 region: CASRPGQGYQPQHF. CDR3 coding DNA: TGTGCCAGCAGACCGGGACAGGGGTATCAGCCCCAGCATTTT.

The V and J genes are TRBV27 and TRBJ1-6; TRBD1 agrees at 7 bases. CDR1 is MNHEY, CDR2 SMNVEV, per germline (reference sequence). J was trimmed by 13 bases and V by 5 bases; bases with no gene match: 8. This CDR3 spans 13 amino acids. The CDR3, as DNA: TGTGCCAGCAGTCACGGGACAGACAGGCCCCTCCACTTT. It yields the protein CASSHGTDRPLHF.

The V gene is TRBV6-1, the J gene TRBJ1-6; 8 nucleotides agree with TRBD1. There are 19 residues in the CDR3. V lost 3 bases to trimming and J lost 2 bases; unmatched junction nucleotides: 12. CDR1 and CDR2 from the germline V gene are MNHNS and SASEGT. The CDR3 sequence: CASSESSDRAVPYNSPLHF. CDR3 nucleotide sequence: TGTGCCAGCAGTGAGAGCTCGGACAGGGCCGTTCCCTATAATTCACCCCTCCACTTT.

V and J are TRBV4-1 and TRBJ2-1, with a weak D call TRBD1 (6 bases). This CDR3 region has 14 residues. Trimming took 4 bases from V and 4 from J, leaving 11 bases between them. CDR1 and CDR2 from the germline V gene are MGHRA and YSYEKL. CDR3 residues: CASSRGLVYNEQFF. CDR3 DNA sequence: TGCGCCAGCAGCCGGGGGCTAGTTTACAATGAGCAGTTCTTC.

The chain carries TRBV18 and TRBJ2-7; 11 nucleotides align to TRBD2. With V trimmed by 6 bases and J by 3 bases, 4 bases remained unmatched. The V gene's germline CDR1 is KGHSH and CDR2 LQKENI. This CDR3 is 14 amino acids long. The chain's CDR3 is CASSGTSGGYEQYF. The DNA of the CDR3 is TGTGCCAGCTCGGGAACTAGCGGGGGCTACGAGCAGTACTTC.

The V call is TRBV19, the J call TRBJ2-1; D uncertain. The CDR3 sequence is 14 residues long. With 5 bases removed from V and 9 bases from J, the gap between germline ends came to 17 bases. Germline CDR1 reads LNHDA; CDR2 reads SQIVND (reference sequence). CDR3 protein: CASSSRQAVFEQFF. DNA for the CDR3: TGTGCCAGTAGTTCCCGCCAGGCCGTTTTTGAGCAGTTCTTC.

The chain is built from TRBV20-1 and TRBJ2-7; TRBD1 aligns across 7 bases. Germline CDR1 and CDR2: DFQATT and SNEGSKA (reference sequence). The V segment lost 7 bases and the J segment 5 bases; nucleotides outside the gene matches: 5. The CDR3 is made up of 11 amino acids. CDR3 residues: CSGGQPHEQYF. In nucleotides, the CDR3 is TGCAGTGGGGGACAGCCCCACGAGCAGTACTTC.

The chain has TRBV5-1 and TRBJ1-4; 9 bases agree with TRBD1. The CDR3 is made up of 14 amino acids. V was pared by 5 bases and J by 7 bases, with 6 bases of the junction left unmatched. CDR1 and CDR2 from the germline V gene are SGHRS and YFSETQ. CDR3 DNA: TGCGCCAGCAGGACCGGGACAGGGAGTGAAAAACTGTTTTTT. This gives the protein CASRTGTGSEKLFF.

The chain recombines TRBV10-2 with TRBJ2-1; D ambiguous. From germline, CDR1 is WSHSY and CDR2 SAAADI. V was cut by 3 bases and J by 8 bases, with 5 bases left in between. This CDR3 region has 11 residues. The CDR3 bases are TGCGCCAGCAGTGATTTCCATGAGCAGTTCTTC. Translation gives CASSDFHEQFF.

In regard to this clone: Other DNA sequences in this sample translate to the same CDR3. The chain recombines TRBV30 with TRBJ1-5; D call uncertain. Germline CDR1 GTSNPN, CDR2 SVGIG (reference sequence). Trimming removed 0 bases from V and 7 bases from J, with 13 bases in between. There are 14 residues in the CDR3. The CDR3 is CAWSVKGGGQPQHF. The CDR3 nucleotides read TGTGCCTGGAGTGTAAAGGGAGGTGGGCAGCCCCAGCATTTT.

The chain is built from TRBV7-9 and TRBJ1-1, with D possibly TRBD1 on 5 matching bases. The length of the CDR3 is 16 residues. CDR1 and CDR2 (germline): SEHNR, FQNEAQ (reference sequence). V was clipped by 5 bases and J by 1 base, with 17 bases between them. This CDR3 reads CASSAVIQAWNTEAFF. The CDR3 DNA sequence: TGTGCCAGCAGCGCAGTTATACAGGCGTGGAACACTGAAGCTTTCTTT.

V gene TRBV11-1 combines with J gene TRBJ2-6; no firm D call. The CDR3 is made up of 16 amino acids. The V end was cut by 1 base, the J end by 0 bases, with 7 bases between. In germline, CDR1 is SGHAT, CDR2 FQDESV (reference sequence). The CDR3 DNA follows: TGTGCCAGCAGCTTAGACCGCTTCTCTGGGGCCAACGTCCTGACTTTC. Translating gives CASSLDRFSGANVLTF.

J is TRBJ1-4 and V is TRBV5-1; tentatively, D is TRBD1 (5 bases). CDR3 length: 15 amino acids. V lost 4 bases and J 4 bases, leaving 14 bases between the germline ends. Germline V gives CDR1 SGHRS, CDR2 YFSETQ. In nucleotides, the CDR3 is TGCGCCAGCAGCCCGGGGACGGCATATAATGAAAAACTGTTTTTT. Translated: CASSPGTAYNEKLFF. Based on the CDR3 plus reference TRBV5-1 and TRBJ1-4, the full variable domain is KAGVTQTPRYLIKTRGQQVTLSCSPISGHRSVSWYQQTPGQGLQFLFEYFSETQRNKGNFPGRFSGRQFSNSRSEMNVSTLELGDSALYLCASSPGTAYNEKLFFGSGTQLSVL.

This sequence joins TRBV24-1 and TRBJ2-7; 9 nucleotides agree with TRBD1. Looked up from germline, CDR1 is KGHDR and CDR2 is SFDVKD. The CDR3 is made up of 14 amino acids. V lost 7 bases, J lost 6 bases, and 9 bases stayed unmatched. CDR3 amino acids: CATSRDRATSEQYF. CDR3 nucleotide sequence: TGTGCCACCAGCCGGGACAGGGCCACGAGCGAGCAGTACTTC.

The chain recombines TRBV5-1 with TRBJ1-5; D is undetermined. In germline, CDR1 is SGHRS, CDR2 YFSETQ. The CDR3 is 15 residues long. V shed 4 bases and J shed 1 base, with 12 bases lying between them. The CDR3 loop reads CASSLEGGSNQPQHF. The CDR3 DNA sequence: TGCGCCAGCAGCCTCGAGGGAGGGAGCAATCAGCCCCAGCATTTT. Variable domain in full (rest from reference TRBV5-1 and TRBJ1-5): KAGVTQTPRYLIKTRGQQVTLSCSPISGHRSVSWYQQTPGQGLQFLFEYFSETQRNKGNFPGRFSGRQFSNSRSEMNVSTLELGDSALYLCASSLEGGSNQPQHFGDGTRLSIL.

The chain employs TRBV11-2 and TRBJ1-4; perhaps TRBD1 as D (5 bases). The CDR3 length is 15 residues. Deletions cut 3 bases from V and 3 bases from J, with 11 bases between. Germline CDR1 SGHAT, CDR2 FQNNGV. For the CDR3, the DNA is TGTGCCAGCAGCTTTGCGGGGCCAGCTAATGAAAAACTGTTTTTT. It yields the protein CASSFAGPANEKLFF.

The CDR3 region is CASSENAGGPYEQYF. In DNA, the CDR3 is TGTGCCAGCAGTGAAAATGCGGGGGGACCCTACGAGCAGTACTTC. The V call is TRBV2, the J call TRBJ2-7, with 8 bases fitting TRBD2. The V segment lost 2 bases and the J segment 2 bases; nucleotides outside the gene matches: 5. Germline V lookup: CDR1 SNHLY, CDR2 FYNNEI. The CDR3 extends over 15 amino acids.

The CDR3 region has the DNA TGTGCCAGCAGTTACACGCCAGGGCACGAGCAGTACTTC. Its protein is CASSYTPGHEQYF. The V and J genes are TRBV6-5 and TRBJ2-7, with a tentative D call TRBD1 (5 bases). The CDR3 spans 13 residues. V lost 2 bases to trimming and J lost 5 bases, with 10 bases between them. Germline V gene sequence: CDR1 MNHEY, CDR2 SVGAGI.

J is TRBJ2-7 and V is TRBV5-4, with 7 bases fitting TRBD1. This CDR3 contains 14 residues. The ends lost 0 bases at V and 3 bases at J; junction bases unmatched: 3. CDR1 is SGHNT and CDR2 is YYREEE in the germline V gene (reference sequence). The CDR3 DNA sequence: TGTGCCAGCAGCTTGGGACAGGGAGACTACGAGCAGTACTTC. It translates to CASSLGQGDYEQYF.

The V call is TRBV4-1, the J call TRBJ1-5; D gene unclear. V was shortened by 1 base and J by 7 bases, with 8 bases between the two germline ends. This CDR3 is built from 13 residues. Germline V gene sequence: CDR1 MGHRA, CDR2 YSYEKL. The CDR3 loop is CASSQAPVQPQHF. The CDR3 region has the DNA TGCGCCAGCAGCCAAGCTCCCGTACAGCCCCAGCATTTT.

This clone was picked up one time. This sequence joins TRBV5-1 and TRBJ1-4, with TRBD1 as a possible D gene (6 bases). Germline CDR1 reads SGHRS; CDR2 reads YFSETQ. Trimming removed 0 bases from V and 7 bases from J, with 10 bases in between. This CDR3 comprises 14 residues. CDR3 DNA: TGCGCCAGCAGCTTGGGGGGGCAGGGTGAAAAACTGTTTTTT. It yields the protein CASSLGGQGEKLFF. The variable domain in full, completed from reference TRBV5-1 and TRBJ1-4, reads KAGVTQTPRYLIKTRGQQVTLSCSPISGHRSVSWYQQTPGQGLQFLFEYFSETQRNKGNFPGRFSGRQFSNSRSEMNVSTLELGDSALYLCASSLGGQGEKLFFGSGTQLSVL.

This clone was seen a few times. The J gene is TRBJ2-3, the V gene TRBV7-9; D could derive from TRBD1 or TRBD2 (6 bases each). With 10 bases removed from V and 9 bases from J, the gap between germline ends came to 23 bases. The CDR3 contains 14 residues. Per germline, CDR1 SEHNR and CDR2 FQNEAQ (reference sequence). CDR3 sequence reads: CATLSGGGEGTQYF. DNA for the CDR3: TGTGCCACCCTCTCCGGGGGCGGCGAAGGAACGCAGTATTTT.

This rearrangement joins TRBV19 to TRBJ2-2, with 13 bases lining up with TRBD2. Germline V CDR1 and CDR2: LNHDA, SQIVND (reference sequence). V lost 8 bases and J lost 1; bases outside the gene matches: 1. The CDR3 is made up of 15 amino acids. The CDR3 nucleotides read TGTGCCAGTTGGACTAGCGGGGGGAACACCGGGGAGCTGTTTTTT. Its protein product is CASWTSGGNTGELFF.

This sequence joins TRBV30 and TRBJ1-2; D is ambiguous. CDR3 size: 13 residues. V lost 3 bases to trimming and J lost 2 bases, with 10 bases between them. From germline, CDR1 is GTSNPN and CDR2 SVGIG (reference sequence). The CDR3 sequence: CAWRIGPNYGYTF. The CDR3 bases are TGTGCCTGGAGGATAGGGCCCAACTATGGCTACACCTTC.

The chain joins TRBV27 to TRBJ1-1; D is ambiguous. This CDR3 region has 15 residues. The germline V and J ends were trimmed by 1 base and 1 base, with 10 bases remaining between them. Germline V CDR1 and CDR2: MNHEY, SMNVEV (reference sequence). The DNA of the CDR3 is TGTGCCAGCAGTTTATACACAAATAGGAACACTGAAGCTTTCTTT. This sequence encodes CASSLYTNRNTEAFF.